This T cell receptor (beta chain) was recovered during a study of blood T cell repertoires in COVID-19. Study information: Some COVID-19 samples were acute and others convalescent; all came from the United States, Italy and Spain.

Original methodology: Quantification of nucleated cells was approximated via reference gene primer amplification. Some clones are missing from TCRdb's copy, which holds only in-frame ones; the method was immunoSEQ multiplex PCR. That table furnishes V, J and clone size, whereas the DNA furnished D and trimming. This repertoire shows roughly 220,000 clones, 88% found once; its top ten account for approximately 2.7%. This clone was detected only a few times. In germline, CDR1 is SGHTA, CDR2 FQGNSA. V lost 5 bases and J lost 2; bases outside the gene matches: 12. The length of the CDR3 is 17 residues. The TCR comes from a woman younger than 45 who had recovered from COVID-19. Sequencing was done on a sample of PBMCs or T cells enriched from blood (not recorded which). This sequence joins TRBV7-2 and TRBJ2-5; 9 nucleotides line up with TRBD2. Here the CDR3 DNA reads TGTGCCAGCAGCCCCCAGAGCGGGGGGCAGATACAAGAGACCCAGTACTTC. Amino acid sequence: CASSPQSGGQIQETQYF.